This T cell receptor beta chain was profiled in a study of T cell repertoires in cytomegalovirus infection. MiXCR, applied by TCRdb to the reads, yields one record per CDR3 protein. The table lists some 940,000 distinct CDR3 sequences, more than 25% of them singletons, with over 12% in the top ten. Germline V CDR1 and CDR2: SEHNR, FQNEAQ (reference sequence). The length of the CDR3 is 15 residues. Trimming shortened V by 4 bases and J by 4 bases, and 13 bases separated the two germline ends. On this clonotype: What it binds is not known.

The V call is TRBV7-9, the J call TRBJ2-2; D is possibly TRBD1 (5 bases). The source of this sequence is a human donor in good health (CMV status not recorded). Some clones in this sample may be carry-over from other donors' samples. Here the sequenced sample was cultured CD8+ T cells from PBMCs, taken from culture after CMV antigen stimulation. The CDR3 nucleotides are TGTGCCAGCAGCTCGACAGCCCCGAGCACCGGGGAGCTGTTTTTT. Its translation: CASSSTAPSTGELFF.